This TCR beta chain was sequenced for a study of blood T cell repertoires in COVID-19. Those who participated ranged in age from about 18 to 89 years and resided in 20 to 25 US areas. The germline CDR1 and CDR2 sequences are LNHNV and YYDKDF (reference sequence). V was pared by 0 bases and J by 8 bases, with 10 bases between. CDR3 size: 13 residues. Clones were read by immunoSEQ multiplex PCR, and TCRdb kept only the in-frame ones, dropping some. Counted here are under 200,000 clones, 82% occurring once; the ten biggest clones make up about 5.5%. The genes are TRBV15 and TRBJ1-2, with D hard to call. Sequencing was performed on PBMCs or T cells enriched from blood (not recorded which). This TCR came from a woman in her fifties or sixties with acute COVID-19. This chain's CDR3 is CATSRDSRGGYTF. The CDR3 bases are TGTGCCACCAGCAGAGATTCCAGAGGCGGCTACACCTTC.